This record covers a single TCR beta chain. This sample was taken from a study of blood T cell repertoires in COVID-19. Study as a whole: The cDNA or gDNA used as material had been derived from T cells, B-cell-depleted T cells, or PBMCs.

Original processing notes: Estimated nucleated cell counts came from reference gene primer amplification. Libraries were prepared by immunoSEQ multiplex PCR; TCRdb keeps only in-frame clonotypes and omits some of them. Clone size and V and J calls were adopted from that table, with D and trimming inferred from the DNA. The repertoire includes under 200,000 clones, around 90% of them detected once, and over 2% sits in the top ten. The CDR3 contains 15 residues. The V gene's germline CDR1 is MNHEY and CDR2 SVGEGT. Trimming shortened V by 0 bases and J by 2 bases, and 10 bases separated the two germline ends.

The specimen was peripheral blood. This clonotype was obtained from an elderly woman with COVID-19, enrolled during active disease. The gene calls are TRBV6-2 or TRBV6-3 and TRBJ1-2, with D hard to call. CDR3 coding DNA: TGTGCCAGCAGTTACTCGAACTACGGGAACTATGGCTACACCTTC. Translating it yields CASSYSNYGNYGYTF.